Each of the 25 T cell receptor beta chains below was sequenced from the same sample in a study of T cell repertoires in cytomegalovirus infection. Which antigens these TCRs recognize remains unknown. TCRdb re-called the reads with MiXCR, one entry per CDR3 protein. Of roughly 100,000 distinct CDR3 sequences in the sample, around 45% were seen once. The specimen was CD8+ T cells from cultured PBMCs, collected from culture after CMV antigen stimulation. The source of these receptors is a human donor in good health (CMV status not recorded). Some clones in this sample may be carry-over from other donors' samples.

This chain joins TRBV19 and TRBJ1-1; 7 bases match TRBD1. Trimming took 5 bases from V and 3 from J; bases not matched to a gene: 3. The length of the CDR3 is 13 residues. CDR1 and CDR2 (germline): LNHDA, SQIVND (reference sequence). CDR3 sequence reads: CASSLGTDTEAFF. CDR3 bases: TGTGCCAGTAGTTTGGGGACAGACACTGAAGCTTTCTTT.

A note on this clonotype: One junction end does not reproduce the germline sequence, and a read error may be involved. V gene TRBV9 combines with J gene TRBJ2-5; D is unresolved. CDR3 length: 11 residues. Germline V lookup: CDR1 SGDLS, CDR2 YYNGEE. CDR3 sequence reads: CASSGQGTQYF. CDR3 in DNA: TGTGCCAGCAGCGGTCAAGGGACCCAGTACTTC.

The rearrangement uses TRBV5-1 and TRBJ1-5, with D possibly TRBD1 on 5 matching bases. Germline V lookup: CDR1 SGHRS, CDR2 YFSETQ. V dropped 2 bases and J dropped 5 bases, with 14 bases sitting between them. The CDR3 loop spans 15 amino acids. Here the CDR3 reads CASSLGGARHQPQHF. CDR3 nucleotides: TGCGCCAGCAGCTTAGGCGGGGCCCGCCATCAGCCCCAGCATTTT.

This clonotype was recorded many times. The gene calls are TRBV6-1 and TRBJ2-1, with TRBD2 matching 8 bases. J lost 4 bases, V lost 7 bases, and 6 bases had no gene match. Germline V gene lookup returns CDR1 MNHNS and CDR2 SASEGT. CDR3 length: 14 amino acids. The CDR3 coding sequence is TGTGCCAGCACCTTTGCGGGGGGATACAATGAGCAGTTCTTC. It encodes CASTFAGGYNEQFF.

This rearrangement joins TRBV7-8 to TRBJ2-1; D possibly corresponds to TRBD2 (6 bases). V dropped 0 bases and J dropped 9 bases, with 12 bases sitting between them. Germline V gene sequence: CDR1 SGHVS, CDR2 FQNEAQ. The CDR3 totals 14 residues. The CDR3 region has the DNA TGTGCCAGCAGCTTAGCGGGCCCCGGGGGTGAGCAGTTCTTC. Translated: CASSLAGPGGEQFF.

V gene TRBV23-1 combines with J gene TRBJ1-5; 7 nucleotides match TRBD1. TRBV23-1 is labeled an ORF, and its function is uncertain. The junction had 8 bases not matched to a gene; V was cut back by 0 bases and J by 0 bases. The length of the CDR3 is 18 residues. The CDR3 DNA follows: TGCGCCAGCAGTCAATCGAAAACAGGGGACTATAGCAATCAGCCCCAGCATTTT. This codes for CASSQSKTGDYSNQPQHF.

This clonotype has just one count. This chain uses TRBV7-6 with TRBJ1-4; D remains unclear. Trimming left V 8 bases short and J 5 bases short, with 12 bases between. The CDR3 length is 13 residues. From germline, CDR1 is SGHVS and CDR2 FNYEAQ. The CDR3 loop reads CASLGGENEKLFF. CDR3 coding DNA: TGTGCCAGCTTAGGTGGGGAAAATGAAAAACTGTTTTTT.

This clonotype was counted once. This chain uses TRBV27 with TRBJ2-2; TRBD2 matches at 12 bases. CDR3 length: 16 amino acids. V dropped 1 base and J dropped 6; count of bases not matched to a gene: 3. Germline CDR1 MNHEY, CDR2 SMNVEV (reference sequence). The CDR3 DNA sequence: TGTGCCAGCAGTTTATACGCTAGCGGGGGGGCCGGGGAGCTGTTTTTT. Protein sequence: CASSLYASGGAGELFF.

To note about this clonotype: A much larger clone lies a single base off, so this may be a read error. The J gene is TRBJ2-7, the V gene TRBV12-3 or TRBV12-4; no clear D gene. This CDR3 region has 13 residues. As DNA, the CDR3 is TGTGCCAGCACCTCTGTAAGCCCCTACGAGCAGCACTTC. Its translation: CASTSVSPYEQHF.

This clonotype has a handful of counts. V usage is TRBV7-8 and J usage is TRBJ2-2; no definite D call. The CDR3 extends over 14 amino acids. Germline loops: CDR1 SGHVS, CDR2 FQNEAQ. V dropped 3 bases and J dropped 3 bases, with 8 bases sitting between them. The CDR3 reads CASSFDIDTGELFF. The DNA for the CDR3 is TGTGCCAGCAGCTTCGACATAGACACCGGGGAGCTGTTTTTT.

In DNA, the CDR3 is TGTGCCAGCAGTTACCGGGTTCCGGTCTCCTACGAGCAGTACTTC. This gives the protein CASSYRVPVSYEQYF. V is TRBV6-2 or TRBV6-3 and J is TRBJ2-7; D is uncertain. V was cut by 2 bases and J by 0 bases, with 11 bases left in between. This CDR3 comprises 15 residues. Germline V CDR1 and CDR2: MNHEY, SVGEGT.

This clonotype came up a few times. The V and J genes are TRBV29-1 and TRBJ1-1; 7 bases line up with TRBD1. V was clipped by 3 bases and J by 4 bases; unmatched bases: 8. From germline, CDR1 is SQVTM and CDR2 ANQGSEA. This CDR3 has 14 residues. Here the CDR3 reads CSVDQGGWGTEAFF. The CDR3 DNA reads TGCAGCGTTGATCAAGGGGGCTGGGGCACTGAAGCTTTCTTT. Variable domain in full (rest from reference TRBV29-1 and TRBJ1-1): SAVISQKPSRDICQRGTSLTIQCQVDSQVTMMFWYRQQPGQSLTLIATANQGSEATYESGFVIDKFPISRPNLTFSTLTVSNMSPEDSSIYLCSVDQGGWGTEAFFGQGTRLTVV.

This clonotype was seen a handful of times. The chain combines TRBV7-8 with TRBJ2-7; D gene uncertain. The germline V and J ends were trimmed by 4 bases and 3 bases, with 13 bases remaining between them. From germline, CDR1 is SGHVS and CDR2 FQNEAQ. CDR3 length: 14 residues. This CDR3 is CASSSDLRNYEQYF. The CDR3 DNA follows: TGTGCCAGCAGCTCGGATCTGAGGAACTACGAGCAGTACTTC.

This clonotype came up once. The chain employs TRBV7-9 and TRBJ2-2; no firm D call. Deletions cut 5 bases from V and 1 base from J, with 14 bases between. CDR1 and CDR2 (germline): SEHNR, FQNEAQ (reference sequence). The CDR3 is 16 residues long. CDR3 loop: CASSPMTLGNTGELFF. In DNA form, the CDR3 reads TGTGCCAGCAGCCCTATGACGTTGGGGAACACCGGGGAGCTGTTTTTT.

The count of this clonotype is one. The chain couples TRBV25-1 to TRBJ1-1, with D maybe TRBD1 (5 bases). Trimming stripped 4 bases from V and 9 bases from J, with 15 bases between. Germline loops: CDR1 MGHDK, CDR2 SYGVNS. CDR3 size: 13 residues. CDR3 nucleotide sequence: TGTGCCAGCAGTGCCTATGGGGGGACCAAAGCTTTCTTT. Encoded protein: CASSAYGGTKAFF. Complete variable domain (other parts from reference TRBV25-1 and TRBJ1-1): EADIYQTPRYLVIGTGKKITLECSQTMGHDKMYWYQQDPGMELHLIHYSYGVNSTEKGDLSSESTVSRIRTEHFPLTLESARPSHTSQYLCASSAYGGTKAFFGQGTRLTVV.

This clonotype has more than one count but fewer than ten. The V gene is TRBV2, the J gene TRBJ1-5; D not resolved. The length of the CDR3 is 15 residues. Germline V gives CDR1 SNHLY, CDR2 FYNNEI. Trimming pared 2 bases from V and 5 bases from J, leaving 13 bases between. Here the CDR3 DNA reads TGTGCCAGCAGTGAATGGACGACGGGCGATCAGCCCCAGCATTTT. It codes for CASSEWTTGDQPQHF.

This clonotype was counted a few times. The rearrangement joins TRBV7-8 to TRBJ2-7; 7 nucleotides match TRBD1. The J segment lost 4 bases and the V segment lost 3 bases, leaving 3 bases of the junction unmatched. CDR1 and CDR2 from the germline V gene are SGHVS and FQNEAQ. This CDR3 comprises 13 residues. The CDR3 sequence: CASSLGQQYEQYF. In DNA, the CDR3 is TGTGCCAGCAGCTTGGGACAGCAGTACGAGCAGTACTTC.

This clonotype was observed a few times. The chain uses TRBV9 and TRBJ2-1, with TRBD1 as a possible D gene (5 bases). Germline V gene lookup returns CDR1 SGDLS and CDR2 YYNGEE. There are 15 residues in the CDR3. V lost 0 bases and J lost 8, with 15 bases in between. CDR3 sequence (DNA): TGTGCCAGCAGCGTAGAAGGGGTTAACGGCTATGAGCAGTTCTTC. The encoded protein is CASSVEGVNGYEQFF.

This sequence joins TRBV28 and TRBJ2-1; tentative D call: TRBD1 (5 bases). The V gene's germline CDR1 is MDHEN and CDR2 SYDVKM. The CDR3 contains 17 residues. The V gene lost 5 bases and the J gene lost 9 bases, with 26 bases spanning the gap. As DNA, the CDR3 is TGTGCCAGCAGTATTGCCGAGACAGCCGTATTCGGTGGTGAGCAGTTCTTC. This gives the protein CASSIAETAVFGGEQFF.

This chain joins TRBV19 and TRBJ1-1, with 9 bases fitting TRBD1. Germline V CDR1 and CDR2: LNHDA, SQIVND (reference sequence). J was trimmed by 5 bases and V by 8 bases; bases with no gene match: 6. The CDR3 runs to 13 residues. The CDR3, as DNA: TGTGCCAGTGGATGGACAGGGGAAACTGAAGCTTTCTTT. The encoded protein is CASGWTGETEAFF.

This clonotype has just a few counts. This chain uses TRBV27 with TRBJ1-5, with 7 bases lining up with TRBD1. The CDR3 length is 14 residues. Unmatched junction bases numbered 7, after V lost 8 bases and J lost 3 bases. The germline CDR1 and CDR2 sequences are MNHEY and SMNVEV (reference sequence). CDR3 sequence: CASSHRGNNQPQHF. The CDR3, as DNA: TGTGCCAGCTCCCACAGGGGAAACAATCAGCCCCAGCATTTT.

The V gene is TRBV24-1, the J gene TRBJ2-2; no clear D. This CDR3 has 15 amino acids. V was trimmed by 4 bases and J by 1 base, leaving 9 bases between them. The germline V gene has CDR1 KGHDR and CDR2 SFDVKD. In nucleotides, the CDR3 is TGTGCCACCAGTGAGCCAACACTGAACACCGGGGAGCTGTTTTTT. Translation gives CATSEPTLNTGELFF.

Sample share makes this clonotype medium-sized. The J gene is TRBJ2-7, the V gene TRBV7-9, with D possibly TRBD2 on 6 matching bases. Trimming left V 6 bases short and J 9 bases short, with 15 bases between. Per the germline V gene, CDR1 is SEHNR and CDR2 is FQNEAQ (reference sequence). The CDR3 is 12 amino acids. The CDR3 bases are TGTGCCAGCAGTACGATGGAGGGCTCGCAGTACTTC. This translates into CASSTMEGSQYF.

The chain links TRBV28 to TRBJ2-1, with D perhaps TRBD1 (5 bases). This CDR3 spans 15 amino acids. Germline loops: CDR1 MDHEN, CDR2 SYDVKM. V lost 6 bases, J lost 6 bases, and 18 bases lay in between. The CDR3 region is CASRLRPGISNEQFF. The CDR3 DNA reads TGTGCCAGCAGACTTAGGCCAGGGATTTCCAATGAGCAGTTCTTC.

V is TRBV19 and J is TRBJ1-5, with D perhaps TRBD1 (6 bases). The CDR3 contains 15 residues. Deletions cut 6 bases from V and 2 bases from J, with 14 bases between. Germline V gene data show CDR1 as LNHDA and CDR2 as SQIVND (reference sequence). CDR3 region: CASSIWGLGNQPQHF. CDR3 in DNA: TGTGCCAGTAGCATCTGGGGGCTCGGCAATCAGCCCCAGCATTTT.